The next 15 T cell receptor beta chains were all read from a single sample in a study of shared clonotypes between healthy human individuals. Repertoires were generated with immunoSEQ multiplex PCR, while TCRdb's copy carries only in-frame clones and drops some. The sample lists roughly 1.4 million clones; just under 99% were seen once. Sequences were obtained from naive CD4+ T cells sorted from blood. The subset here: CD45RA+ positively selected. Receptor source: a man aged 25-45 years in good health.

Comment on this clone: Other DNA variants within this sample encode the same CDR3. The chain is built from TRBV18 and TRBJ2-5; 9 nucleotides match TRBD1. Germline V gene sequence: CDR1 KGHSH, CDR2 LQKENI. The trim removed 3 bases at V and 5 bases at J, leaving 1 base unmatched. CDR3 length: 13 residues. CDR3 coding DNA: TGTGCCAGCTCACCGGGACAGGGTGAGACCCAGTACTTC. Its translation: CASSPGQGETQYF.

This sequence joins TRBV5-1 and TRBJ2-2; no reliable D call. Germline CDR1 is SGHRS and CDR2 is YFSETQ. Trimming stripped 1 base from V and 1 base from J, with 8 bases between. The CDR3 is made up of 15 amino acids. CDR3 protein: CASSLTTVNTGELFF. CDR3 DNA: TGCGCCAGCAGCTTGACCACAGTGAACACCGGGGAGCTGTTTTTT.

The CDR3 spells CASSALTGELFF. As DNA, the CDR3 is TGTGCCAGCAGCGCACTAACCGGGGAGCTGTTTTTT. The chain links TRBV7-8 to TRBJ2-2; D is uncertain. The germline CDR1 and CDR2 sequences are SGHVS and FQNEAQ. This CDR3 is built from 12 residues. With 5 bases removed from V and 5 bases from J, the gap between germline ends came to 6 bases. The full variable domain, in which reference TRBV7-8 and TRBJ2-2 provide the parts outside the CDR3, is GAGVSQSPRYKVAKRGQDVALRCDPISGHVSLFWYQQALGQGPEFLTYFQNEAQLDKSGLPSDRFFAERPEGSVSTLKIQRTQQEDSAVYLCASSALTGELFFGEGSRLTVL.

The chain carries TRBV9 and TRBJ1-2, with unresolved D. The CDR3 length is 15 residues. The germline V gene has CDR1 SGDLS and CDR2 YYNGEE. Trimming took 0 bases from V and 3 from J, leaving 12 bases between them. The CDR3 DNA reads TGTGCCAGCAGCGTAGATCTGGGGAAGGACTATGGCTACACCTTC. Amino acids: CASSVDLGKDYGYTF.

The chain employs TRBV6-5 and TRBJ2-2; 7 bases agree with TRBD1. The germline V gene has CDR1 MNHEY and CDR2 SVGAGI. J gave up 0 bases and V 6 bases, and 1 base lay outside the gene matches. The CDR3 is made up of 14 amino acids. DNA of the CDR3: TGTGCCAGCAGGACAGGGACGAACACCGGGGAGCTGTTTTTT. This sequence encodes CASRTGTNTGELFF.

The CDR3 DNA sequence: TGTGCCAGCAGTCCCACCCCTAGCGGGAGTTCATACGAGCAGTACTTC. It specifies CASSPTPSGSSYEQYF. The rearrangement uses TRBV6-6 and TRBJ2-7, with TRBD2 matching over 10 bases. Trimming cost V 5 bases and J 4 bases; bases outside gene matches: 11. Germline V gene data show CDR1 as MNHNY and CDR2 as SVGAGI (reference sequence). The length of the CDR3 is 16 residues.

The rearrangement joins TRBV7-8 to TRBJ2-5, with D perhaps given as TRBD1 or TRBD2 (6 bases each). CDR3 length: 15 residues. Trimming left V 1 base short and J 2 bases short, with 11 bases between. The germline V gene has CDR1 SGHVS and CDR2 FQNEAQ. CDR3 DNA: TGTGCCAGCAGCTTAGGTGGGGGGCGTCAAGAGACCCAGTACTTC. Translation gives CASSLGGGRQETQYF.

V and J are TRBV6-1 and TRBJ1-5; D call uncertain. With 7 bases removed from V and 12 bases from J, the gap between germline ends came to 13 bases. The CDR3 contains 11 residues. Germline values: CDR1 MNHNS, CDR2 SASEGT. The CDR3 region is CASTGGPNQHF. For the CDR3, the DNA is TGTGCCAGCACCGGAGGTCCGAACCAGCATTTT.

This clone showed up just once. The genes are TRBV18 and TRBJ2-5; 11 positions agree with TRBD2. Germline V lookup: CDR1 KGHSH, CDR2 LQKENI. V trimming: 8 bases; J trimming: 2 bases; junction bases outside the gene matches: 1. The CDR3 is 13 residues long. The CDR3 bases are TGTGCCAGCCGACTAGCGGGGCAAGAGACCCAGTACTTC. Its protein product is CASRLAGQETQYF.

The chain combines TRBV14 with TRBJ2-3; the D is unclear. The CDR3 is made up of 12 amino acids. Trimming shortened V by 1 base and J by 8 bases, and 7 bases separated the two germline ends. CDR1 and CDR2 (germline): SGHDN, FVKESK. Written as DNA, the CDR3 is TGTGCCAGCAGCCAAGCGCGCGGTACGCAGTATTTT. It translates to CASSQARGTQYF.

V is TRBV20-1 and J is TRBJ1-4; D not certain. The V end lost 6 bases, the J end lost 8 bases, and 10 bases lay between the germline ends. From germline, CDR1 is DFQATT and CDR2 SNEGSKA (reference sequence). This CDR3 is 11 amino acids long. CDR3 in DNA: TGCAGTGCGGAAATGACGGAAAAACTGTTTTTT. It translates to CSAEMTEKLFF.

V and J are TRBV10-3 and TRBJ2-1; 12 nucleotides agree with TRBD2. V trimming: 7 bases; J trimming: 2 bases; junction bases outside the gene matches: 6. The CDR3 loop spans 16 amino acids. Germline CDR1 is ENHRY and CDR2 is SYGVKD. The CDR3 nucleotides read TGTGCCATCACCGAGGGACTAGCGGGCCCCTACAATGAGCAGTTCTTC. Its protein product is CAITEGLAGPYNEQFF.

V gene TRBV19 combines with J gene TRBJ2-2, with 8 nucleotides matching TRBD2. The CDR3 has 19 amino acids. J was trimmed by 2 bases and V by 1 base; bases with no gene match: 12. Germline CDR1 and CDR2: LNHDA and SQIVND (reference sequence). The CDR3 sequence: CASSIALPGAGVNTGELFF. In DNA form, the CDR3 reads TGTGCCAGTAGTATAGCCCTTCCCGGAGCGGGGGTCAACACCGGGGAGCTGTTTTTT.

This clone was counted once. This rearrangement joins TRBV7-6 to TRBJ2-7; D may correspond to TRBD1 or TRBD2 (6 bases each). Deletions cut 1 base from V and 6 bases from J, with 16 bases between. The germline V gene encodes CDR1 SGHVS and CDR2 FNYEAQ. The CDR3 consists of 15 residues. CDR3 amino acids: CASSLVTGVGGEQYF. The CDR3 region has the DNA TGTGCCAGCAGCTTAGTGACGGGAGTAGGGGGCGAGCAGTACTTC.

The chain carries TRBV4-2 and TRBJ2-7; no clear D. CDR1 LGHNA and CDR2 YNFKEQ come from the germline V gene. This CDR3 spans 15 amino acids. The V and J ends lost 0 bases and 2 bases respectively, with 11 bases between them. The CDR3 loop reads CASSQDIGGAYEQYF. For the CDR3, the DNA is TGTGCCAGCAGCCAAGACATTGGCGGAGCCTACGAGCAGTACTTC.